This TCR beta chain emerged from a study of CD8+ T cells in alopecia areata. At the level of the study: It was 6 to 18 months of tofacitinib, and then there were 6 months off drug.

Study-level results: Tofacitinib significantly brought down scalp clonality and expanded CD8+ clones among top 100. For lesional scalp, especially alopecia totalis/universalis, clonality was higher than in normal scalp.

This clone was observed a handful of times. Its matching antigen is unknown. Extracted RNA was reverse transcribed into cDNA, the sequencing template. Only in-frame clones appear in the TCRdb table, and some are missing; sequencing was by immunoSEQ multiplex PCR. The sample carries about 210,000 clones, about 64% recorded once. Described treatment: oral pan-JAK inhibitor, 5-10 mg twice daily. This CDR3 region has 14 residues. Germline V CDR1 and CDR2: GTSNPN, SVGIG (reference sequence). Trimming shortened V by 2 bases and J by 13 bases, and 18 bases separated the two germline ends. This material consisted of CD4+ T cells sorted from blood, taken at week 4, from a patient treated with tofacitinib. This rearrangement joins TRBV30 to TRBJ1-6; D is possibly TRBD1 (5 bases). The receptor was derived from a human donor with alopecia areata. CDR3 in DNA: TGTGCCTGGAGTCTGGGGATGGGGGGAGCTCCCCTCCACTTT. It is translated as CAWSLGMGGAPLHF.